This entry features one TCR beta chain sequence. Its antigen remains unknown. Germline CDR1 MNHEY, CDR2 SMNVEV (reference sequence). With 4 bases clipped from V and 5 bases from J, the junction kept 9 bases outside the gene matches. This CDR3 spans 15 amino acids. This sample stems from a study of OX40 agonist ivuxolimab in advanced cancers. As for the study in general: Enrolled patients in dose escalation had cancers that were hepatocellular carcinoma, melanoma, renal cell or head and neck cancer. Study results and limitations: Among some nonresponders, normalized T-cell clonal expansion was also low. Clones of CD4+ and CD8+ blood T cells grew by week 6 at doses of 0.1 to 3.0 mg/kg. In CD8+ T cells, expanded clones were on average more numerous than in CD4+.

Here immunoSEQ multiplex PCR was the method, and the copy in TCRdb shows in-frame clones only, minus some. The sample consists of tens of thousands of clones, roughly 89% of them appearing once. The sample consisted of CD4+ or CD8+ T cells sorted from blood, taken in a trial of the OX40 agonist ivuxolimab. This receptor was obtained from an adult with an advanced solid tumor such as melanoma, head and neck, liver or kidney cancer. This rearrangement joins TRBV27 to TRBJ2-7; 9 positions match TRBD1. CDR3: CASSYRGQFGHEQYF. The DNA of the CDR3 is TGTGCCAGCAGTTACAGGGGGCAGTTCGGGCACGAGCAGTACTTC.